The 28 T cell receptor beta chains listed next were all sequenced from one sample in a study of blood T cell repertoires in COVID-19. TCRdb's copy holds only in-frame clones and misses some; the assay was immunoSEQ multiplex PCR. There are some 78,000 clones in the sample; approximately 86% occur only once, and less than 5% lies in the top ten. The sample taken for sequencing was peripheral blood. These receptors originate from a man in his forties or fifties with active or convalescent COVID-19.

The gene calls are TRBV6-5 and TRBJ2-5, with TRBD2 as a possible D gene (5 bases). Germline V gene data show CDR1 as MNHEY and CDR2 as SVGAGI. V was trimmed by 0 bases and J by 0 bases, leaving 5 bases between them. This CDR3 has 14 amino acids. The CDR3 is CASSYSSDQETQYF. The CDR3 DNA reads TGTGCCAGCAGTTACTCTAGCGACCAAGAGACCCAGTACTTC.

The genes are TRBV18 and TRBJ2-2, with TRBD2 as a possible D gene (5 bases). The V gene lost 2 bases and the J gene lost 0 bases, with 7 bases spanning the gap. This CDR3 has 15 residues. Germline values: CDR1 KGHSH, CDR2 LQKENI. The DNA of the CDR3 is TGTGCCAGCTCACCAAAGAGGGCGAACACCGGGGAGCTGTTTTTT. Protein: CASSPKRANTGELFF.

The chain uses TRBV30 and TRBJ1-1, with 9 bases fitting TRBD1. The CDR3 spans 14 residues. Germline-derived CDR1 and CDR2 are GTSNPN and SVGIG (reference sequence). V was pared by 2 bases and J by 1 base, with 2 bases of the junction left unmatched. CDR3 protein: CAWSPGQGNTEAFF. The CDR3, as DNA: TGTGCCTGGAGTCCGGGACAGGGGAACACTGAAGCTTTCTTT.

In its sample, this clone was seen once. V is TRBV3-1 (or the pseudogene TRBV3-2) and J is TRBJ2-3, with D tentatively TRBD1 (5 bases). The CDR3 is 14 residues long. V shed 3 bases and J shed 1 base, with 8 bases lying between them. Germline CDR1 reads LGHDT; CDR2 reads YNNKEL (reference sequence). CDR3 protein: CASSHREGTDTQYF. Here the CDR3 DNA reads TGTGCCAGCAGCCACAGGGAAGGCACAGATACGCAGTATTTT.

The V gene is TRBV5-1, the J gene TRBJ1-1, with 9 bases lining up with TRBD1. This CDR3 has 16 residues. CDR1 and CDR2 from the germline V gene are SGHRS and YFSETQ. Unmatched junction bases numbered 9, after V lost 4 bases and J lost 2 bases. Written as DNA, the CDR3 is TGCGCCAGCAGCCCGACAGGGGGGCCCCTTAACACTGAAGCTTTCTTT. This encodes CASSPTGGPLNTEAFF.

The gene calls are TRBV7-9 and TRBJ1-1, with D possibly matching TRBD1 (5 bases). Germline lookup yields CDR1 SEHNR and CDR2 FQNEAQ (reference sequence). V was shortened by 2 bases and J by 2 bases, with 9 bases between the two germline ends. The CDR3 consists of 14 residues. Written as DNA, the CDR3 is TGTGCCAGCAGCTTAAACGGGGGAAACACTGAAGCTTTCTTT. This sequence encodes CASSLNGGNTEAFF. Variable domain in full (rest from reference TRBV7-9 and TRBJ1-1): DTGVSQNPRHKITKRGQNVTFRCDPISEHNRLYWYRQTLGQGPEFLTYFQNEAQLEKSRLLSDRFSAERPKGSFSTLEIQRTEQGDSAMYLCASSLNGGNTEAFFGQGTRLTVV.

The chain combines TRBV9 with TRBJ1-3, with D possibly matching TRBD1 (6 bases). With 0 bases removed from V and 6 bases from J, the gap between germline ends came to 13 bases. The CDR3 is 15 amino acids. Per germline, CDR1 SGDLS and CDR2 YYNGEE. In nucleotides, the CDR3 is TGTGCCAGCAGCGTAGGAGGGGGTCCCGTAAACACCATATATTTT. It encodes CASSVGGGPVNTIYF.

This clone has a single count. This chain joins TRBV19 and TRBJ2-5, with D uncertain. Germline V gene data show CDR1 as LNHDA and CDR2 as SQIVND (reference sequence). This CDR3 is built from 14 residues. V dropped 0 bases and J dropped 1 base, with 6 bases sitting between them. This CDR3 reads CASSIDLSQETQYF. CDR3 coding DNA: TGTGCCAGTAGTATAGATCTGTCCCAAGAGACCCAGTACTTC.

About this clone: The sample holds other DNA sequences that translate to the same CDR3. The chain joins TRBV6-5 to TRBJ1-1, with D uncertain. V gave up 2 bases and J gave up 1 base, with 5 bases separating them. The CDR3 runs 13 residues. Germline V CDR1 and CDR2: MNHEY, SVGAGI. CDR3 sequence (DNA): TGTGCCAGCAGTTACCGGGGGAACACTGAAGCTTTCTTT. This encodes CASSYRGNTEAFF.

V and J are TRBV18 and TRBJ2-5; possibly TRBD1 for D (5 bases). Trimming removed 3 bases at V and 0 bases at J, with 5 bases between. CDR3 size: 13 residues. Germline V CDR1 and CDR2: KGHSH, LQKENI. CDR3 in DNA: TGTGCCAGCTCACCCAGGGACCAAGAGACCCAGTACTTC. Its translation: CASSPRDQETQYF.

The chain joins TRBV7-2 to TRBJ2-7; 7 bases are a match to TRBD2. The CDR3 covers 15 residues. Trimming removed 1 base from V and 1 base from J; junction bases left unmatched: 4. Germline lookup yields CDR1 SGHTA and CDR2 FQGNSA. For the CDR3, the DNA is TGTGCCAGCAGCTTAGAAGCGGGGCCTTCCTACGAGCAGTACTTC. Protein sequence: CASSLEAGPSYEQYF.

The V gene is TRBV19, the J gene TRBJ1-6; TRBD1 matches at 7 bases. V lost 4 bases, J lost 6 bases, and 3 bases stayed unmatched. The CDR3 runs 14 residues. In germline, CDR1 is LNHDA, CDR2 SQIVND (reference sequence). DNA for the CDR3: TGTGCCAGTAGTACAGGGGGGCCTAATTCACCCCTCCACTTT. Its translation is CASSTGGPNSPLHF.

The chain's CDR3 is CASSSQATYEQYF. In DNA, the CDR3 is TGTGCCAGCAGTTCTCAAGCCACCTACGAGCAGTACTTC. The chain employs TRBV5-4 and TRBJ2-7; no clear D. This CDR3 has 13 residues. The V gene lost 5 bases and the J gene lost 2 bases, with 11 bases spanning the gap. CDR1 is SGHNT, CDR2 YYREEE, per germline (reference sequence).

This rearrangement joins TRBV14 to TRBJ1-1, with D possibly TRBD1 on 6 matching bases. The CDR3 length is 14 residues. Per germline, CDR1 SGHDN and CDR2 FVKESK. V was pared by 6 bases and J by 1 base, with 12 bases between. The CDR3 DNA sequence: TGTGCCAGCAGGCTCAGGGGACAGAACACTGAAGCTTTCTTT. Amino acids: CASRLRGQNTEAFF.

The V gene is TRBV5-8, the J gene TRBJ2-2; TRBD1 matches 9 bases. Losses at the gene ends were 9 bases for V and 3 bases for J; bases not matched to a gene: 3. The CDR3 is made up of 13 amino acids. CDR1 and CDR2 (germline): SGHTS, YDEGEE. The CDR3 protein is CATDRGDTGELFF. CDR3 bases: TGTGCCACCGACAGGGGGGACACCGGGGAGCTGTTTTTT.

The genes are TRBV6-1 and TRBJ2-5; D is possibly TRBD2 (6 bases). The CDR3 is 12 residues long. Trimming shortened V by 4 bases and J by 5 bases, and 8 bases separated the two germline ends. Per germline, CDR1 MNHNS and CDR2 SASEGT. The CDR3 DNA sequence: TGTGCCAGCAGTGGAGGAGGGGAGACCCAGTACTTC. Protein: CASSGGGETQYF.

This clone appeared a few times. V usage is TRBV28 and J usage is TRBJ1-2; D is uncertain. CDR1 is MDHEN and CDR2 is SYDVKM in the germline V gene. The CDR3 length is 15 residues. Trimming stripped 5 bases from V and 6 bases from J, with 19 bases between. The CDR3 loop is CASSGRQAIINGYTF. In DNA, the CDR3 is TGTGCCAGCAGTGGCCGGCAGGCGATCATCAATGGCTACACCTTC.

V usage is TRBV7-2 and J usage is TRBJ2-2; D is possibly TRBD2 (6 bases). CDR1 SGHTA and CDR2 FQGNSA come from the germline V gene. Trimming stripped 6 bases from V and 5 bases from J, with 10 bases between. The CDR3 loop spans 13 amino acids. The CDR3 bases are TGTGCCAGCAGGGAGGGGAGGACCGGGGAGCTGTTTTTT. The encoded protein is CASREGRTGELFF.

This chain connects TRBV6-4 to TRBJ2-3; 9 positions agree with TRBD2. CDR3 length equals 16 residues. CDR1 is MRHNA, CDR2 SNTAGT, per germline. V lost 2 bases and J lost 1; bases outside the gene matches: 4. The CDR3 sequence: CASSDVPSGGTDTQYF. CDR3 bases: TGTGCCAGCAGTGACGTCCCTAGCGGGGGCACAGATACGCAGTATTTT.

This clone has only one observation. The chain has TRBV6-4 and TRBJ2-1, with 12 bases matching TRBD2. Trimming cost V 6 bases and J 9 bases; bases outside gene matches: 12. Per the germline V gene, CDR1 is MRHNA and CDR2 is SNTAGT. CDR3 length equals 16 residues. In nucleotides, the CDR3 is TGTGCCAGCAGGCCCGGGACTAGCGGGTCGGCGGGTGAGCAGTTCTTC. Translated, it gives CASRPGTSGSAGEQFF.

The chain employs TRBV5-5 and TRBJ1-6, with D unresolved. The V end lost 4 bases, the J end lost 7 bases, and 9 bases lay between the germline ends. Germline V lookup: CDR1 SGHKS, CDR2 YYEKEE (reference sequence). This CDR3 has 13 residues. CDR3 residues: CASSIVGNSPLHF. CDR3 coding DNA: TGTGCCAGCAGCATCGTGGGCAATTCACCCCTCCACTTT.

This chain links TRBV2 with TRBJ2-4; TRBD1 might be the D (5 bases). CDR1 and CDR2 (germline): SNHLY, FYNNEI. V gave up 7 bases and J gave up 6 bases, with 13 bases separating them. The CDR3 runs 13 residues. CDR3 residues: CASMQGGRNIQYF. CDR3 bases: TGTGCCAGCATGCAGGGCGGTAGAAACATTCAGTACTTC. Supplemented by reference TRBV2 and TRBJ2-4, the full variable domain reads EPEVTQTPSHQVTQMGQEVILRCVPISNHLYFYWYRQILGQKVEFLVSFYNNEISEKSEIFDDQFSVERPDGSNFTLKIRSTKLEDSAMYFCASMQGGRNIQYFGAGTRLSVL.

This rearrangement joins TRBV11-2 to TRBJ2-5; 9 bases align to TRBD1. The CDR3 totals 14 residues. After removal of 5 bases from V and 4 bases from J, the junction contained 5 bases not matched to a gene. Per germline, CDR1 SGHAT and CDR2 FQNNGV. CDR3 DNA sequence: TGTGCCAGCAGCCTGGACAGGGGAGTAGAGACCCAGTACTTC. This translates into CASSLDRGVETQYF.

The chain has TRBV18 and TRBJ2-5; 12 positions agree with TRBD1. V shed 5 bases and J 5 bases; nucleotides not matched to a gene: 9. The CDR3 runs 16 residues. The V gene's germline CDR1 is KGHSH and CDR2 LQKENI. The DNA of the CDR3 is TGTGCCAGCTCAGCTGGGACAGGGGGCATTTATGAGACCCAGTACTTC. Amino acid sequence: CASSAGTGGIYETQYF.

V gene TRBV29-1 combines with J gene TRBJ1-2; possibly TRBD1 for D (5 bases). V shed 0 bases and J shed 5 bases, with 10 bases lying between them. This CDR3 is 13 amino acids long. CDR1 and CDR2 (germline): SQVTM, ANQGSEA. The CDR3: CSVEDNRGYGYTF. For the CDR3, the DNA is TGCAGCGTTGAAGATAATCGGGGGTATGGCTACACCTTC.

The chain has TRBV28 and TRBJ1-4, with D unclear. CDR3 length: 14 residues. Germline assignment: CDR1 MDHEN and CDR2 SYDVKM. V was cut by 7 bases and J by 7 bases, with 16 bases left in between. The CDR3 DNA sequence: TGTGCCAGCACCACTTTAGGAGGGAGTGAAAAACTGTTTTTT. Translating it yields CASTTLGGSEKLFF.

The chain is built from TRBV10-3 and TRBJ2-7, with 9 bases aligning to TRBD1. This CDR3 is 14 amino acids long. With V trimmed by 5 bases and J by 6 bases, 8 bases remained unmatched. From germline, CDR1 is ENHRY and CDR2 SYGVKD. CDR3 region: CAISPGQGKGEQYF. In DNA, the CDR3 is TGTGCCATCAGTCCGGGACAGGGAAAAGGCGAGCAGTACTTC.

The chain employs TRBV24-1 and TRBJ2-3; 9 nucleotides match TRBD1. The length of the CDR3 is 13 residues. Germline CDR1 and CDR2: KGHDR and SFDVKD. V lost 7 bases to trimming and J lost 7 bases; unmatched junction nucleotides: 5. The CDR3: CATRGTGRNTQYF. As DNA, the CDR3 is TGTGCCACCAGAGGGACAGGGAGGAATACGCAGTATTTT.